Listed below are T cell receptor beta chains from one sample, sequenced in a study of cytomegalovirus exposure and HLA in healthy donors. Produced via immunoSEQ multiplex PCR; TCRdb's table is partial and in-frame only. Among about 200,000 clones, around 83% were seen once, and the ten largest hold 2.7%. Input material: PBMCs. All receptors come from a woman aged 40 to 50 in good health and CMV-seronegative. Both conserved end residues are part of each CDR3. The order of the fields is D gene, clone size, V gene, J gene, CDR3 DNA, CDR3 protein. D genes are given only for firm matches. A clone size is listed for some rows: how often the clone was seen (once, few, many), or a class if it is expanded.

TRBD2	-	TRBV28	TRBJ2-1	TGTGCCAGCAGTTCAGCGGGGTTGGGAAACAATGAGCAGTTCTTC	CASSSAGLGNNEQFF
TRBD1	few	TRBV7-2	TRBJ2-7	TGTGCCAGCAGCTTTGCCGGACAGGGATTATACGAGCAGTACTTC	CASSFAGQGLYEQYF
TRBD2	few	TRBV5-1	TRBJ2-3	TGCGCCAGCAGCCTGGGCACGGGAGGTTTCACAGATACGCAGTATTTT	CASSLGTGGFTDTQYF
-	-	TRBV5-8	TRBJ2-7	TGTGCCAGCAGCTTGGTCAGTGTGAGTGAGGGCAACGAGCAGTACTTC	CASSLVSVSEGNEQYF
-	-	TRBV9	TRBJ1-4	TGTGCCAGCAGCGTATTAGGAGGAAATGAAAAACTGTTTTTT	CASSVLGGNEKLFF
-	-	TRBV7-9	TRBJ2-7	TGTGCCAGCAGCTTAGGTACTTTGGCGGACTACGAGCAGTACTTC	CASSLGTLADYEQYF
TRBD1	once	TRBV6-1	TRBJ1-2	TGTGCCAGCAGTCGGGCCCGACAGGGGCTATATGGCTACACCTTC	CASSRARQGLYGYTF
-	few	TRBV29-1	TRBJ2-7	TGCAGCGTTGGATCGGTTTACGAGCAGTACTTC	CSVGSVYEQYF
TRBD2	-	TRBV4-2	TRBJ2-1	TGTGCCAGCAGCCAAGCCTCTAGCGGGAGTAGTTGGGATGAGCAGTTCTTC	CASSQASSGSSWDEQFF
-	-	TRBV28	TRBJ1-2	TGTGCCAGCAGCACAAGCGCCTATGGCTGCACCTTC	CASSTSAYGCTF
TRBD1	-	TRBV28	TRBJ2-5	TGTGCCAGCAGTATATACAGGGGTAGCCCACAAGAGACCCAGTACTTC	CASSIYRGSPQETQYF
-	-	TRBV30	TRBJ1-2	TGTGCCTGGAGTGTATACAGCAACTATGGCTACACCTTC	CAWSVYSNYGYTF
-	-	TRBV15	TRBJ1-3	TGTGCCACCAGCAGAGCAGCGGGAAACACCATATATTTT	CATSRAAGNTIYF
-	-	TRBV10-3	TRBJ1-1	TGTGCCATCAGTGAGTCGCTCAGGGGTGGCACTGAAGCTTTCTTT	CAISESLRGGTEAFF
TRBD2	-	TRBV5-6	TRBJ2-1	TGTGCCAGCAGACTGGGGCGGGAGGGCCTCAATGAGCAGTTCTTC	CASRLGREGLNEQFF
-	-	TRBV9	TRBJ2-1	TGTGCCAGCAGCCAACTCGGACAGACTTACAATGAGCAGTTCTTC	CASSQLGQTYNEQFF
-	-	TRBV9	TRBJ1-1	TGTGCCAGCAGCGTAGCCCCCACCGGGGGTGAAGCTTTCTTT	CASSVAPTGGEAFF
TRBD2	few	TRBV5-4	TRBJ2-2	TGTGCCAGCAGTGACGGGGGGGGCTCTCGTTACACCGGGGAGCTGTTTTTT	CASSDGGGSRYTGELFF
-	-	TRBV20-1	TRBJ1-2	TGCAGTGTATCTGGCTACACCTTC	CSVSGYTF
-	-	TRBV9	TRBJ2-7	TGTGCCAGCAGCGTAGGCGGTGTCTCCTACGAGCAGTACTTC	CASSVGGVSYEQYF
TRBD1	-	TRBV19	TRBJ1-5	TGTGCCAGTAGTATGCAAGAAGGGGGCTTCCAGCCCCAGCATTTT	CASSMQEGGFQPQHF
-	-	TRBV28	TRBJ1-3	TGCGCCAGCAGTCTACTGGGAAACACCATATATTTT	CASSLLGNTIYF
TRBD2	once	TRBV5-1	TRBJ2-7	TGCGCCAGCAGCGCGGCGGGAGGGTACCACGAGCAGTACTTC	CASSAAGGYHEQYF
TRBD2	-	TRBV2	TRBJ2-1	TGTGCCAGCACTACTAGCGCTGTGATGGATGAGCAGTTCTTC	CASTTSAVMDEQFF
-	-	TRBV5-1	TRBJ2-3	TGCGCCAGCAGCGACTCACCTCTGACAGATACGCAGTATTTT	CASSDSPLTDTQYF
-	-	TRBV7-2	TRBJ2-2	TGTGCCAGCAGGCTGGGCCCTAACACCGGGGAGCTGTTTTTT	CASRLGPNTGELFF
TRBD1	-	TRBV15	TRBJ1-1	TGTGCCACCAGCCGGGGACAGAAAGGCGCTGAAGCTTTCTTT	CATSRGQKGAEAFF
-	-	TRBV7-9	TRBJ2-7	TGTGCCAGCAGCTTAGACGGGAACCGCCACGAGCAGTACTTC	CASSLDGNRHEQYF
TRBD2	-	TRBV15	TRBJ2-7	TGTGCCACCAGCCTAAAACTAGCGGGAGCCGGTTACGAGCAGTACTTC	CATSLKLAGAGYEQYF
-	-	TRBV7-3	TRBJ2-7	TGTGCCAGCAGCTTAACGGCGGAGAGCTCCTACGAGCAGTACTTC	CASSLTAESSYEQYF
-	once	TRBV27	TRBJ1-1	TGTGCCAGCAGTTTTTATGTGAACACTGAAGCTTTCTTT	CASSFYVNTEAFF
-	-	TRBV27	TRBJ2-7	TGTGCCAGCAGTTTATCCCCCTGGCAGGGGGGCTACGAGCAGTACTTC	CASSLSPWQGGYEQYF
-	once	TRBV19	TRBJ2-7	TGTGCCAGTAGACAGAAGAGCTCCTACGAGCAGTACTTC	CASRQKSSYEQYF
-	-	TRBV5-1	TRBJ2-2	TGCGCCAGCCAAATAAGCCTTCGCACGAACACCGGGGAGCTGTTTTTT	CASQISLRTNTGELFF
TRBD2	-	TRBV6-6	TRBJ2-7	TGTGCCAGCAGTTACCTACTAGCGTCTACCGGCGAGCAGTACTTC	CASSYLLASTGEQYF
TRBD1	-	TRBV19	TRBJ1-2	TGTGCCAGTAGTATAGGGGACAGGGGGATCTATGGCTACACCTTC	CASSIGDRGIYGYTF
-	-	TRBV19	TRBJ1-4	TGTGCCAGTAGTCTGTGGACAGCGCAAGGCGAAAAACTGTTTTTT	CASSLWTAQGEKLFF
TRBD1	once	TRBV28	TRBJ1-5	TGTGCCAGCAGCCACAGGGGACTTGGGGGCAATCAGCCCCAGCATTTT	CASSHRGLGGNQPQHF
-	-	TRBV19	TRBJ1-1	TGTGCCAGTAGTATCACTTCAGGCATGAACACTGAAGCTTTCTTT	CASSITSGMNTEAFF
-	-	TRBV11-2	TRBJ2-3	TGTGCCAGCAGCTTACTAGGACTGGGGGGAGCAGATACGCAGTATTTT	CASSLLGLGGADTQYF
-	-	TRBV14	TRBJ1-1	TGTGCCAGCAGCTTTCGGACGGGAAACACTGAAGCTTTCTTT	CASSFRTGNTEAFF